The T cell receptor (beta chain) under discussion was sequenced for a study of human T cells and chemical hapten exposure. Specified time point: patch test 1, 2 weeks after DPC sensitization. Treatment specified: therapeutic diphenylcyclopropenone sensitization with weekly scalp DPC. The CDR3 sequence is 14 residues long. Germline-derived CDR1 and CDR2 are SEHNR and FQNEAQ (reference sequence). The V gene end was trimmed by 3 bases and the J gene end by 6 bases; junction bases not matched to a gene: 6. From the RACE reads, TCRdb called clonotypes with MiXCR, one entry per CDR3 protein. The sample includes about 380,000 distinct CDR3 sequences, approximately 5.1% seen only once; the top ten take under 2.5%.

Material: whole blood, obtained in connection with sensitization to the hapten diphenylcyclopropenone (DPC). The clonotype originates from a woman aged 45-59 years with alopecia areata. Some clones in this sample may be carry-over from other donors' samples. The chain is built from TRBV7-9 and TRBJ1-1, with 8 bases that match TRBD1. In DNA form, the CDR3 reads TGTGCCAGCAGCTTTTCGACAGGGGCAGCTGAAGCTTTCTTT. Translated, it gives CASSFSTGAAEAFF.